This T cell receptor beta chain is drawn from a study of vaccination effects on CD4 cells after COVID-19. The overall study: In culture with roughly 10 IU/ml IL-2 and around 10 ug/ml peptides, PBMC were grown at 1.5 million to 2 million per well.

Investigators separated out CD4+ T cells once around nine days of culture had passed. Absence of prior SARS-CoV-2 infection characterized the vaccine recipients, who showed negative nucleocapsid antibodies. On days 3 and 7, fresh IL-2 medium replaced half the medium. This clone showed up just a few times. Its antigen is undetermined. The CDR3 covers 13 residues. The V gene's germline CDR1 is KGHSH and CDR2 LQKENI. V was clipped by 2 bases and J by 8 bases; unmatched bases: 4. Study-wide findings and caveats: Only a few convalescent patients and no early post-infection timepoints featured in the study.

Sequenced by immunoSEQ multiplex PCR; TCRdb stores in-frame clones only, minus some. The data hold some 26,000 clones, with approximately 73% observed a single time. The J gene is TRBJ1-2, the V gene TRBV18, with TRBD1 matching over 8 bases. This sample comprised CD4+ T cells from PBMCs cultured without peptide, obtained before COVID-19 vaccination. This clonotype was sampled from a human donor who received a COVID-19 vaccine. The CDR3 loop is CASSPGQGWGYTF. CDR3 coding DNA: TGTGCCAGCTCACCAGGACAGGGCTGGGGCTACACCTTC.